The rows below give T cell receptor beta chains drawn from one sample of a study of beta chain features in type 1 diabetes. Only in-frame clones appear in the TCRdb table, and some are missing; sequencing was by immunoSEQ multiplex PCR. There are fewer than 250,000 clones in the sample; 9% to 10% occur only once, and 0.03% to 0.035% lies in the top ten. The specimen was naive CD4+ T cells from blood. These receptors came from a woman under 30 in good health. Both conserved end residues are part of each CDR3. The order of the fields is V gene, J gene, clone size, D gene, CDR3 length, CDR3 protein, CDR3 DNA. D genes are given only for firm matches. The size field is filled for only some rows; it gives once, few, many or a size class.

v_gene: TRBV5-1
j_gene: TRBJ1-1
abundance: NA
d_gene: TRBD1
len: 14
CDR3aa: CASSVRTGFGEAFF
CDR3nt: TGCGCCAGCAGCGTGCGGACAGGGTTCGGTGAAGCTTTCTTT

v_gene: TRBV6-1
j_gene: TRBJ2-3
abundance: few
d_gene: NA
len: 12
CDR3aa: CASSRGTDTQYF
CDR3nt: TGTGCCAGCAGCCGAGGCACAGATACGCAGTATTTT

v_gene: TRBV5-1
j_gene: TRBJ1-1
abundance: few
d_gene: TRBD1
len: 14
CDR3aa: CASSVTGLNTEAFF
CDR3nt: TGCGCCAGCAGCGTGACAGGGTTGAACACTGAAGCTTTCTTT

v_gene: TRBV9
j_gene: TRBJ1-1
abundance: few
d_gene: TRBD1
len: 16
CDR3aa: CASSHTGGGMNTEAFF
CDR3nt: TGTGCCAGCAGCCACACAGGGGGCGGAATGAACACTGAAGCTTTCTTT

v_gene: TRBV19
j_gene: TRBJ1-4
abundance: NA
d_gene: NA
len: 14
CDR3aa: CASSIGQNNEKLFF
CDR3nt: TGTGCCAGTAGTATTGGCCAGAATAATGAAAAACTGTTTTTT

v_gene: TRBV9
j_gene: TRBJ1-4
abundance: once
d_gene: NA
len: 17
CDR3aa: CASSITGSPATNEKLFF
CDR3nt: TGTGCCAGCAGCATCACAGGGTCTCCGGCAACTAATGAAAAACTGTTTTTT

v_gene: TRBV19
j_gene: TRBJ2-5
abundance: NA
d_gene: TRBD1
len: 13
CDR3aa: CASSKARGETQYF
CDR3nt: TGTGCCAGTAGCAAAGCCAGGGGGGAGACCCAGTACTTC

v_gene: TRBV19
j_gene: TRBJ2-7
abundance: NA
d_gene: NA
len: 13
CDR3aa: CASSVGLVYEQYF
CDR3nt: TGTGCCAGTAGTGTGGGACTCGTGTACGAGCAGTACTTC

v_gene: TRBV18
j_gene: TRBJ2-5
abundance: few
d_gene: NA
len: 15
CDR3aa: CASSPFSRNQETQYF
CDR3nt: TGTGCCAGCTCACCCTTCTCGAGGAACCAAGAGACCCAGTACTTC

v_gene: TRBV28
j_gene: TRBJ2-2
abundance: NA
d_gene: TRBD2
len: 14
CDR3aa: CASRPSGGTGELFF
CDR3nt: TGTGCCAGCAGACCATCGGGGGGCACCGGGGAGCTGTTTTTT

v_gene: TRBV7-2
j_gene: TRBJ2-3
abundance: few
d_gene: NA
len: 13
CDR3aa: CASSLGPTALAYF
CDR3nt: TGTGCCAGCAGCTTAGGGCCCACCGCCCTGGCGTATTTT

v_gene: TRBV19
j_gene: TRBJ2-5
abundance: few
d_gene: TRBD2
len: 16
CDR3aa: CASSIGAGGRQETQYF
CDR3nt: TGTGCCAGTAGTATAGGAGCGGGAGGGCGTCAAGAGACCCAGTACTTC

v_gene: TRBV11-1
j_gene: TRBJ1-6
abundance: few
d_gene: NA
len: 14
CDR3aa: CASSYGQGRSPLHF
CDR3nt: TGTGCCAGCAGCTATGGTCAGGGGCGGTCACCCCTCCACTTT

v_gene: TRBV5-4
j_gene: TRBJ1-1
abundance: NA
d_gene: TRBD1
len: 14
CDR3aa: CASGPGGPNTEAFF
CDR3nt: TGTGCCAGCGGTCCAGGGGGCCCGAACACTGAAGCTTTCTTT

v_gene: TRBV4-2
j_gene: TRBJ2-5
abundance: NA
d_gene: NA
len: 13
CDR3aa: CASSQDRAETQYF
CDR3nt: TGTGCCAGCAGCCAAGATCGTGCGGAGACCCAGTACTTC

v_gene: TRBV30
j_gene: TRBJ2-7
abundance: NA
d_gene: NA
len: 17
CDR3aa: CAWSVRGRRDPSYEQYF
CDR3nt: TGTGCCTGGAGTGTACGTGGGAGGCGGGACCCCTCCTACGAGCAGTACTTC

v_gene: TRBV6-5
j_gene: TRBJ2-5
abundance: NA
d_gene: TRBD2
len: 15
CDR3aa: CASSYLAGKRETQYF
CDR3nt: TGTGCCAGCAGTTACCTAGCGGGGAAAAGGGAGACCCAGTACTTC

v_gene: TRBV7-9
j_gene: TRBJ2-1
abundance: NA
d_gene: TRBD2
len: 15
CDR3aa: CASSLSGSSYNEQFF
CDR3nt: TGTGCCAGCAGCCTTAGCGGGAGCTCCTACAATGAGCAGTTCTTC

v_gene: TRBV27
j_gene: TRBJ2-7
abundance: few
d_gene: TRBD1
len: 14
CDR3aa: CASSPGQGYDEQYF
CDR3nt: TGTGCCAGCAGTCCGGGACAGGGATACGACGAGCAGTACTTC

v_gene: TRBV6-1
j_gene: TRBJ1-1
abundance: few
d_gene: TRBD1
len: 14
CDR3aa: CAISGGQGGTEAFF
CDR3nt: TGTGCCATCAGTGGGGGACAGGGCGGGACTGAAGCTTTCTTT

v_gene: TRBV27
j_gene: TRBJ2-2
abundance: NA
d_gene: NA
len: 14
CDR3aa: CASSLDRATGELFF
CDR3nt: TGTGCCAGCAGTTTGGACAGAGCCACCGGGGAGCTGTTTTTT

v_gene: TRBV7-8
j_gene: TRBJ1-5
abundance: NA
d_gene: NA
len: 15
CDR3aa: CASSLGIQHYQPQHF
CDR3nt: TGTGCCAGCAGCTTAGGGATACAGCACTATCAGCCCCAGCATTTT

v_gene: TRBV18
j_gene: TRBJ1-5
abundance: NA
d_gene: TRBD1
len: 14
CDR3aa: CASSPGQGSQPQHF
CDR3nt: TGTGCCAGCTCACCCGGACAGGGCAGCCAGCCCCAGCATTTT

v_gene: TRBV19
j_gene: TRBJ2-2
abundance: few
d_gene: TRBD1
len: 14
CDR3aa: CASRDRTNTGELFF
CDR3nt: TGTGCCAGCCGGGACAGGACGAACACCGGGGAGCTGTTTTTT

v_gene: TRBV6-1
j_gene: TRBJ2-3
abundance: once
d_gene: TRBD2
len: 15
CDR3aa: CASSVLAGGPDTQYF
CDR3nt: TGTGCCAGCAGTGTACTAGCGGGAGGTCCGGATACGCAGTATTTT

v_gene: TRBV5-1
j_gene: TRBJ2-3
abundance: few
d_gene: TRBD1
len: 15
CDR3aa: CASSFGTGGPDTQYF
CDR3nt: TGCGCCAGCAGCTTCGGGACAGGGGGACCAGATACGCAGTATTTT

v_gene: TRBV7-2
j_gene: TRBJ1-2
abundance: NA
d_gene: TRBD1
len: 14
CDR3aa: CASSWGTANYGYTF
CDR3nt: TGTGCCAGCAGCTGGGGGACAGCCAACTATGGCTACACCTTC

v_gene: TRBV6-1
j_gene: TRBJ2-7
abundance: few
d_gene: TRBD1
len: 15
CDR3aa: CASTEGGEPTYEQYF
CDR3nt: TGTGCCAGCACCGAAGGGGGCGAACCAACCTACGAGCAGTACTTC

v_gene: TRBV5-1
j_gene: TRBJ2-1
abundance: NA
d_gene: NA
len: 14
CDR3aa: CASSLATGLNEQFF
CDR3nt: TGCGCCAGCAGCTTGGCCACGGGGTTGAATGAGCAGTTCTTC

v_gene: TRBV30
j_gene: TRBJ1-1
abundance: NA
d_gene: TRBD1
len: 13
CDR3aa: CAWRGSGTGEAFF
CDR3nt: TGTGCCTGGAGGGGGTCAGGGACAGGGGAAGCTTTCTTT

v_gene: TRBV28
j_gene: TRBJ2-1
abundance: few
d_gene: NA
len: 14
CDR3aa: CASSLPPEGAKQFF
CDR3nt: TGTGCCAGCAGTTTACCCCCAGAGGGTGCAAAGCAGTTCTTC

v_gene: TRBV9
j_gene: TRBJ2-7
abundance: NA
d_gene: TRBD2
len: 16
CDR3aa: CASSVGSSGGSYEQYF
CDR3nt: TGTGCCAGCAGCGTAGGGTCTAGCGGGGGAAGTTACGAGCAGTACTTC

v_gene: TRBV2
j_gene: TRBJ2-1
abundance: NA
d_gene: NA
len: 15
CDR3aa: CASSGDRSSYNEQFF
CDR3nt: TGTGCCAGCAGTGGAGACAGGAGCTCCTACAATGAGCAGTTCTTC

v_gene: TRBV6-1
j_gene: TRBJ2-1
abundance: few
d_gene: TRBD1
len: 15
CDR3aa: CASSSDRGWDNEQFF
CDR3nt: TGTGCCAGCAGTTCGGACAGGGGCTGGGACAATGAGCAGTTCTTC

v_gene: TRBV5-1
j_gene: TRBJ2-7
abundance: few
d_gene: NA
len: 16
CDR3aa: CASSPSGLTSSYEQYF
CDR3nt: TGCGCCAGCAGCCCATCAGGACTGACCAGCTCCTACGAGCAGTACTTC